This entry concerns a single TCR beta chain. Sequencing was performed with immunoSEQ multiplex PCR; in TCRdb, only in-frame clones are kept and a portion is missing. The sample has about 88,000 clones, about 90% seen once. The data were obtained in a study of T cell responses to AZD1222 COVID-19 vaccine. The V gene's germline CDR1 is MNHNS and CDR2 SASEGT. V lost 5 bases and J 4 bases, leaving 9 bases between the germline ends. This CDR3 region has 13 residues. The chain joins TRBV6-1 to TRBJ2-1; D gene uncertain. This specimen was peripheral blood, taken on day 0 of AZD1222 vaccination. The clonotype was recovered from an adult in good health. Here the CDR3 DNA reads TGTGCCAGCAGTCCGACTGATTACAATGAGCAGTTCTTC. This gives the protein CASSPTDYNEQFF.